The entry that follows covers one TCR beta chain sequence. These data come from a study of cytomegalovirus exposure and HLA in healthy donors. With 60 Vbeta and 13 Jbeta primers, the PCR was carried out. The method was immunoSEQ multiplex PCR; TCRdb's version includes in-frame clones alone and lacks a portion of them. In the table there are approximately 160,000 clones, 68% of which are singletons. The receptor comes from a man aged 45-60 years in good health and CMV-seronegative. Sample: PBMCs.

The CDR3 reads CASSSRTVGSSYEQYF. CDR3 in DNA: TGCGCCAGCAGCTCCCGGACAGTGGGAAGCTCCTACGAGCAGTACTTC. The gene calls are TRBV5-1 and TRBJ2-7; possibly TRBD1 for D (6 bases). V lost 3 bases and J lost 0, with 16 bases in between. CDR3 length: 16 residues. Germline V gene sequence: CDR1 SGHRS, CDR2 YFSETQ.